A selection of T cell receptor beta chains follows, all from one sample in a study of blood T cell repertoires in COVID-19. The assay was immunoSEQ multiplex PCR, and TCRdb's table has in-frame clones only and misses some. Here the sample spans about 380,000 clones, 88% being singletons. The source material was PBMCs or T cells enriched from blood (not recorded which). Source of these receptors: a woman aged 18-35 years who had recovered from COVID-19. Both conserved end residues are trimmed from each CDR3.

v_call: TRBV28; j_call: TRBJ1-1; cdr3_aa: ASSLSGTYTEAF
v_call: TRBV6-5; j_call: TRBJ1-1; cdr3_aa: ASSMGQGTEAF
v_call: TRBV4-3; j_call: TRBJ1-6; cdr3_aa: ASSQSTGQGNVGSPLH
v_call: TRBV7-9; j_call: TRBJ2-5; cdr3_aa: ASSLGTGEETQY
v_call: TRBV9; j_call: TRBJ2-1; cdr3_aa: ASSRQGSSYNEQF
v_call: TRBV5-1; j_call: TRBJ1-6; cdr3_aa: ASSLVGGGDYNSPLH
v_call: TRBV5-1; j_call: TRBJ1-1; cdr3_aa: ASSSLQGSTEAF
v_call: TRBV5-4; j_call: TRBJ2-1; cdr3_aa: ASSRLAGEGSYNEQF
v_call: TRBV6-4; j_call: TRBJ2-3; cdr3_aa: ASSLTSGGTDTQY
v_call: TRBV7-9; j_call: TRBJ1-1; cdr3_aa: ASRAVNSMNTEAF
v_call: TRBV7-9; j_call: TRBJ1-1; cdr3_aa: ASSLRGGGNTEAF
v_call: TRBV14; j_call: TRBJ2-7; cdr3_aa: ASSPWTDSYEQY
v_call: TRBV28; j_call: TRBJ1-1; cdr3_aa: ASSWAAHNTEAF
v_call: TRBV6-4; j_call: TRBJ1-2; cdr3_aa: ASSENQGTYGYT
v_call: TRBV7-9; j_call: TRBJ1-1; cdr3_aa: ASSLGQGGNTEAF
v_call: TRBV6-5; j_call: TRBJ1-2; cdr3_aa: ASRTGFYGYT
v_call: TRBV28; j_call: TRBJ1-1; cdr3_aa: ASSFPRAGGEAF
v_call: TRBV14; j_call: TRBJ2-5; cdr3_aa: ASSLIGETQY
v_call: TRBV2; j_call: TRBJ2-3; cdr3_aa: AGGSSGTDTQY
v_call: TRBV10-1; j_call: TRBJ2-2; cdr3_aa: ASSPARTGELF
v_call: TRBV30; j_call: TRBJ2-1; cdr3_aa: AWSRRLDSGDEQF
v_call: TRBV5-5; j_call: TRBJ2-7; cdr3_aa: ASSLQAAPYEQY
v_call: TRBV5-1; j_call: TRBJ1-4; cdr3_aa: ASSLGARGPGKRIAPEKLF
v_call: TRBV30; j_call: TRBJ1-2; cdr3_aa: AWIDRPGYGYT
v_call: TRBV7-2; j_call: TRBJ1-2; cdr3_aa: ASSFFTGQGGLRDGYT
v_call: TRBV5-4; j_call: TRBJ2-7; cdr3_aa: ASSLAGTGGYEQY
v_call: TRBV13; j_call: TRBJ2-7; cdr3_aa: ASSPQDRTYEQY
v_call: TRBV5-1; j_call: TRBJ1-3; cdr3_aa: ASSPGPFGNTIY
v_call: TRBV5-1; j_call: TRBJ1-2; cdr3_aa: ASSRDRAPDGYT
v_call: TRBV24-1; j_call: TRBJ2-5; cdr3_aa: ATSETGGPTRETQY
v_call: TRBV15; j_call: TRBJ2-5; cdr3_aa: ATSREAGEETQY
v_call: TRBV5-5; j_call: TRBJ2-7; cdr3_aa: ASSFSGIEQY
v_call: TRBV10-3; j_call: TRBJ2-1; cdr3_aa: AISEGTGAYNEQF
v_call: TRBV4-2; j_call: TRBJ1-4; cdr3_aa: ASSQTTGLGEKLF
v_call: TRBV4-1; j_call: TRBJ2-3; cdr3_aa: ASSQSGLAGEGDTQY
v_call: TRBV4-3; j_call: TRBJ2-2; cdr3_aa: ASSQGTSPNTGELF
v_call: TRBV9; j_call: TRBJ1-6; cdr3_aa: ASSVDEGNSPLH
v_call: TRBV7-3; j_call: TRBJ2-3; cdr3_aa: ASSLIGGGTDTQY
v_call: TRBV6-4; j_call: TRBJ1-5; cdr3_aa: ASSDIAGQGKGSNQPQH
v_call: TRBV10-3; j_call: TRBJ1-2; cdr3_aa: AISEEVGAGYGYT
v_call: TRBV3-1/TRBV3-2; j_call: TRBJ2-1; cdr3_aa: ASSQDPGQGPFEQF
v_call: TRBV30; j_call: TRBJ2-7; cdr3_aa: AWSAGQGGLEQY
v_call: TRBV13; j_call: TRBJ1-1; cdr3_aa: ASSWGQGRGTEAF
v_call: TRBV5-6; j_call: TRBJ2-7; cdr3_aa: ASSYGTGGYEQY
v_call: TRBV6-4; j_call: TRBJ1-6; cdr3_aa: ASREGGISSPLH
v_call: TRBV19; j_call: TRBJ2-1; cdr3_aa: ASTPLAGGRNEQF
v_call: TRBV28; j_call: TRBJ1-5; cdr3_aa: ASTVPRQPQH
v_call: TRBV9; j_call: TRBJ1-3; cdr3_aa: ASSVFDRGLGNTIY
v_call: TRBV12-5; j_call: TRBJ1-5; cdr3_aa: ASGLPSGRGSNQPQH
v_call: TRBV6-4; j_call: TRBJ1-5; cdr3_aa: ASSETGRAPQH
v_call: TRBV4-1; j_call: TRBJ1-2; cdr3_aa: ASSQEVSNYGYT
v_call: TRBV15; j_call: TRBJ2-3; cdr3_aa: ATSRAKSDSTFSDTQY
v_call: TRBV2; j_call: TRBJ1-5; cdr3_aa: ASRANRGSNQPQH
v_call: TRBV6-6; j_call: TRBJ1-2; cdr3_aa: ASSSIPGDRYGYT
v_call: TRBV5-1; j_call: TRBJ1-4; cdr3_aa: ASSPSVATNEKLF
v_call: TRBV28; j_call: TRBJ1-4; cdr3_aa: ASSPPLGLGGTSEKLF
v_call: TRBV27; j_call: TRBJ1-5; cdr3_aa: ASSFAGSNQPQH
v_call: TRBV6-5; j_call: TRBJ1-5; cdr3_aa: ASSSGDIYSNQPQH